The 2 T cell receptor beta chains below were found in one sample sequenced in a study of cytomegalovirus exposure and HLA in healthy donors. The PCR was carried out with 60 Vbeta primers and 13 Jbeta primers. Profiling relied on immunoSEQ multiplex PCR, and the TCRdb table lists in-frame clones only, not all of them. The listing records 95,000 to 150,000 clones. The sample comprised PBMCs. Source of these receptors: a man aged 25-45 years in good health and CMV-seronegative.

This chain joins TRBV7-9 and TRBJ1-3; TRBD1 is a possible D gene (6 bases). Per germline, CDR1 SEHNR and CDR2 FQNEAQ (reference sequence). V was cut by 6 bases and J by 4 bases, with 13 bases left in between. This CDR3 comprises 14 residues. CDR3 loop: CASSTTGLGNTIYF. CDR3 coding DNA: TGTGCCAGCAGTACAACAGGGTTAGGAAACACCATATATTTT.

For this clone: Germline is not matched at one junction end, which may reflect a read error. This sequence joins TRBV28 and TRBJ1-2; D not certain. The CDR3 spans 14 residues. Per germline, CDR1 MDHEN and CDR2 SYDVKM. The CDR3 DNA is TGTGCCAGCAGTTTGCAACGGACGGGGTATGGCTACATCTTC. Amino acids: CASSLQRTGYGYIF.